The 25 T cell receptor beta chains below were found in one sample sequenced in a study of T cell changes during pregnancy in multiple sclerosis. Generated by immunoSEQ multiplex PCR, the TCRdb table keeps only in-frame clones and is missing some. The sample lists around 60,000 clones; roughly 89% were seen once. This material consisted of CD4+ T cells from peripheral blood mononuclear cells, taken after pregnancy. The origin of the receptors is a female donor in good health, enrolled as a control in a pregnancy study.

The chain couples TRBV18 to TRBJ2-7; 8 positions match TRBD1. Germline V gives CDR1 KGHSH, CDR2 LQKENI. Trimming removed 6 bases from V and 2 bases from J; junction bases left unmatched: 6. This CDR3 region has 14 residues. CDR3 DNA: TGTGCCAGCTCCCTCGGACAGGGTGCCTACGAGCAGTACTTC. Translation: CASSLGQGAYEQYF.

The chain links TRBV19 to TRBJ1-2, with a possible D match to TRBD1 (6 bases). V lost 10 bases and J 3 bases, leaving 21 bases between the germline ends. The CDR3 has 15 amino acids. Germline CDR1 LNHDA, CDR2 SQIVND (reference sequence). CDR3 in amino acids: CATGGAETGHYGYTF. Written as DNA, the CDR3 is TGTGCCACCGGGGGGGCCGAGACAGGCCACTATGGCTACACCTTC.

V gene TRBV5-8 combines with J gene TRBJ2-7; the match to TRBD1 covers 11 bases. This CDR3 spans 16 amino acids. V was pared by 1 base and J by 1 base, with 4 bases of the junction left unmatched. Germline CDR1 and CDR2: SGHTS and YDEGEE. CDR3 sequence: CASSLLRDRGSYEQYF. The CDR3 coding sequence is TGTGCCAGCAGCTTGTTGAGGGACAGGGGGTCCTACGAGCAGTACTTC.

The J gene is TRBJ2-6, the V gene TRBV13; D unclear. The germline V gene encodes CDR1 PRHDT and CDR2 FYEKMQ (reference sequence). This CDR3 has 15 amino acids. Trimming shortened V by 4 bases and J by 2 bases, and 9 bases separated the two germline ends. The CDR3 protein is CASSSLYAGANVLTF. As DNA, the CDR3 is TGTGCCAGCAGCTCACTGTATGCTGGGGCCAACGTCCTGACTTTC.

The chain employs TRBV7-2 and TRBJ1-4; 8 bases are shared with TRBD1. In germline, CDR1 is SGHTA, CDR2 FQGNSA. V dropped 0 bases and J dropped 3; count of bases not matched to a gene: 0. This CDR3 comprises 15 residues. This CDR3 reads CASSLAQGANEKLFF. CDR3 DNA: TGTGCCAGCAGCTTAGCACAGGGGGCTAATGAAAAACTGTTTTTT.

Comment on this clone: Sequence at one end of the junction differs from germline and may be a read error. V is TRBV9 and J is TRBJ1-2; D perhaps matches TRBD1 (6 bases). The CDR3 runs 11 residues. Germline loops: CDR1 SGDLS, CDR2 YYNGEE. The CDR3 DNA is TGTGCCAGCAGCGGAATCCAGGGGTACGCCTTC. Protein sequence: CASSGIQGYAF.

The chain combines TRBV7-2 with TRBJ1-2; D gene unclear. The CDR3 covers 14 residues. Germline CDR1 reads SGHTA; CDR2 reads FQGNSA. V was shortened by 2 bases and J by 2 bases, with 9 bases between the two germline ends. CDR3 sequence (DNA): TGTGCCAGCAGCTTAAGTCGAGGGAACTATGGCTACACCTTC. As protein: CASSLSRGNYGYTF. Together with reference TRBV7-2 and TRBJ1-2, the CDR3 gives the full variable domain: GAGVSQSPSNKVTEKGKDVELRCDPISGHTALYWYRQSLGQGLEFLIYFQGNSAPDKSGLPSDRFSAERTGGSVSTLTIQRTQQEDSAVYLCASSLSRGNYGYTFGSGTRLTVV.

The count of this clone is one. This chain links TRBV7-9 with TRBJ2-1; tentative D call: TRBD2 (7 bases). The length of the CDR3 is 12 residues. V dropped 8 bases and J dropped 12 bases, with 17 bases sitting between them. From germline, CDR1 is SEHNR and CDR2 FQNEAQ (reference sequence). The CDR3 sequence: CASHLKRGGQFF. The CDR3 coding sequence is TGTGCCAGCCACTTAAAAAGGGGGGGGCAGTTCTTC.

The chain couples TRBV9 to TRBJ2-3; no reliable D call. Trimming pared 7 bases from V and 1 base from J, leaving 10 bases between. CDR3 length equals 13 residues. Germline values: CDR1 SGDLS, CDR2 YYNGEE. The CDR3 loop reads CASSTRGTDTQYF. The CDR3, as DNA: TGTGCCAGCTCGACTCGCGGCACAGATACGCAGTATTTT.

The chain recombines TRBV7-2 with TRBJ2-4; 7 positions match TRBD1. CDR3 length: 16 residues. Germline V gives CDR1 SGHTA, CDR2 FQGNSA. V gave up 1 base and J gave up 8 bases; unmatched junction bases: 11. The CDR3 region has the DNA TGTGCCAGCAGCTTAGAGGGAAGGACAGGTGTAGACATTCAGTACTTC. Its translation is CASSLEGRTGVDIQYF.

The V gene is TRBV6-5, the J gene TRBJ1-4; TRBD1 aligns across 8 bases. From germline, CDR1 is MNHEY and CDR2 SVGAGI. The CDR3 length is 15 residues. V lost 5 bases, J lost 5 bases, and 7 bases stayed unmatched. In DNA form, the CDR3 reads TGTGCCAGCAGTCGCTCCGGGACAGGCAATGAAAAACTGTTTTTT. This sequence encodes CASSRSGTGNEKLFF.

The CDR3 nucleotides are TGTGCCAGCAGTAGGGGGCCCACTGAAGCTTTCTTT. Amino acid sequence: CASSRGPTEAFF. This sequence joins TRBV6-5 and TRBJ1-1, with 7 positions matching TRBD1. The germline CDR1 and CDR2 sequences are MNHEY and SVGAGI. The CDR3 length is 12 residues. V lost 5 bases to trimming and J lost 4 bases; unmatched junction nucleotides: 1.

As concerns this clone: Its ends do not fully match the called genes, so a read error is possible. The chain uses TRBV7-9 and TRBJ1-4; D not certain. CDR1 and CDR2 from the germline V gene are SEHNR and FQNEAQ (reference sequence). The CDR3 runs to 15 residues. CDR3 sequence reads: CASRLGRAIQEKLFF. The CDR3 DNA reads TGTGCCAGCAGATTAGGGAGGGCAATACAGGAAAAACTGTTTTTT.

The chain links TRBV7-3 to TRBJ2-6; 11 positions agree with TRBD2. This CDR3 contains 24 residues. Germline-derived CDR1 and CDR2 are SGHTA and FQGTGA. V shed 1 base and J 0 bases; nucleotides not matched to a gene: 20. The CDR3, as DNA: TGTGCCAGCAGCTTAAGAGCACTAGCGGGGGAAGTTACTTTGTATAACTCTGGGGCCAACGTCCTGACTTTC. This translates into CASSLRALAGEVTLYNSGANVLTF.

This chain joins TRBV5-5 and TRBJ1-3; D unclear. The CDR3 runs 15 residues. Trimming took 4 bases from V and 4 from J, leaving 15 bases between them. Germline loops: CDR1 SGHKS, CDR2 YYEKEE (reference sequence). The CDR3 is CASSGVSAGGNTIYF. CDR3 DNA: TGTGCCAGCAGCGGTGTAAGTGCGGGCGGAAACACCATATATTTT.

J is TRBJ1-1 and V is TRBV9; possibly TRBD1 for D (6 bases). The CDR3 consists of 14 residues. Looked up from germline, CDR1 is SGDLS and CDR2 is YYNGEE. Trimming pared 3 bases from V and 0 bases from J, leaving 9 bases between. The CDR3 bases are TGTGCCAGCAGCGCGGGACACATGAACACTGAAGCTTTCTTT. This translates into CASSAGHMNTEAFF.

This clone appeared a single time. V gene TRBV27 combines with J gene TRBJ1-4; the D is unclear. The CDR3 extends over 13 amino acids. V lost 7 bases and J lost 0, with 6 bases in between. Per germline, CDR1 MNHEY and CDR2 SMNVEV (reference sequence). CDR3 nucleotide sequence: TGTGCCAGCACCGGAGCAACTAATGAAAAACTGTTTTTT. Protein sequence: CASTGATNEKLFF.

The chain has TRBV27 and TRBJ2-1, with a possible D match to TRBD1 (6 bases). There are 15 residues in the CDR3. Per germline, CDR1 MNHEY and CDR2 SMNVEV (reference sequence). The V end lost 7 bases, the J end lost 4 bases, and 17 bases lay between the germline ends. CDR3 sequence (DNA): TGTGCCAGCAACCGGACCGGGACACCTTACAATGAGCAGTTCTTC. Protein product: CASNRTGTPYNEQFF.

DNA for the CDR3: TGCGCCAGCAGCTTGGCGTCGGGGGGCAGCTCTGGAAACACCATATATTTT. Its protein product is CASSLASGGSSGNTIYF. The chain employs TRBV5-1 and TRBJ1-3; a possible D gene is TRBD1 (6 bases). The CDR3 has 17 amino acids. Trimming took 0 bases from V and 0 from J, leaving 13 bases between them. Germline CDR1 reads SGHRS; CDR2 reads YFSETQ.

The V call is TRBV4-3, the J call TRBJ1-2; 10 bases agree with TRBD1. CDR1 and CDR2 from the germline V gene are LGHNA and YSLEER. The CDR3 extends over 15 amino acids. Trimming at V came to 5 bases and at J to 7 bases, leaving 10 bases not matched to a gene. In DNA form, the CDR3 reads TGCGCCAGCAGCGCCTCCGGGACAGGGGTAGGTGGCTACACCTTC. This sequence encodes CASSASGTGVGGYTF.

The CDR3 loop reads CASKVGTGSNQPQHF. DNA for the CDR3: TGTGCCAGCAAAGTCGGGACAGGTAGCAATCAGCCCCAGCATTTT. This rearrangement joins TRBV2 to TRBJ1-5; 8 bases align to TRBD1. CDR3 length: 15 amino acids. Germline V gives CDR1 SNHLY, CDR2 FYNNEI. J was trimmed by 0 bases and V by 7 bases; bases with no gene match: 5.

This chain joins TRBV30 and TRBJ1-2, with no clear D. CDR3 length equals 13 residues. The germline V gene has CDR1 GTSNPN and CDR2 SVGIG (reference sequence). Trimming left V 1 base short and J 2 bases short, with 8 bases between. CDR3 bases: TGTGCCTGGAGTGCAAGTCAGAACTATGGCTACACCTTC. Its protein is CAWSASQNYGYTF.

The chain couples TRBV4-2 to TRBJ2-2; a possible D gene is TRBD2 (7 bases). Between the trimmed V and J ends, which lost 5 bases and 2 bases, there was a span of 15 bases. Germline V gene lookup returns CDR1 LGHNA and CDR2 YNFKEQ. The CDR3 spans 16 residues. In nucleotides, the CDR3 is TGTGCCAGCAGCACCGGAGGCGGGGGCAACACCGGGGAGCTGTTTTTT. Its translation: CASSTGGGGNTGELFF.

The chain combines TRBV5-4 with TRBJ1-2; 8 bases line up with TRBD1. This CDR3 contains 14 residues. J was trimmed by 14 bases and V by 4 bases; bases with no gene match: 16. Germline CDR1 reads SGHNT; CDR2 reads YYREEE (reference sequence). The CDR3 nucleotides read TGTGCCAGCAGCACCCAAAGCCAGGGGGCAGTGGGTACCTTC. This sequence encodes CASSTQSQGAVGTF.

This chain links TRBV7-9 with TRBJ2-1, with TRBD2 as a possible D gene (5 bases). V lost 3 bases and J lost 10, with 19 bases in between. Germline values: CDR1 SEHNR, CDR2 FQNEAQ (reference sequence). The CDR3 runs to 15 residues. The DNA of the CDR3 is TGTGCCAGCAGCTTCGCCCCGAGAGGACGGAGGGAGCAGTTCTTC. It yields the protein CASSFAPRGRREQFF.